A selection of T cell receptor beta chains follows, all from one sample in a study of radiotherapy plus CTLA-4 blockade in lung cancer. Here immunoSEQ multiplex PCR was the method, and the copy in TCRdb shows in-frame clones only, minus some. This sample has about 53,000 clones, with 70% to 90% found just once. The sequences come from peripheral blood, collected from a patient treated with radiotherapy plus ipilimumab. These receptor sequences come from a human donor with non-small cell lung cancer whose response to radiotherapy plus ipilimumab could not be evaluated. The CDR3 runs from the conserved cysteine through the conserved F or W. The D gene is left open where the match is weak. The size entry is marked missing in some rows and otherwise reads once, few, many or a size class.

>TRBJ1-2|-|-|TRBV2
TGTGCCAGCAGTGTTGGGACCGGGACACTCTATGGCTACACCTTC
CASSVGTGTLYGYTF
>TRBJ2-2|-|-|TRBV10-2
TGCGCCAGCAGAGCCAGGGGACCCCCAACCGGGGAGCTGTTTTTT
CASRARGPPTGELFF
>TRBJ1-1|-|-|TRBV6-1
TGTGCCAGCAGTGAAGAAGAGGCCACTGAAGCTTTCTTT
CASSEEEATEAFF
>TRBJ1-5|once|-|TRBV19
TGTGCCAGTAGTTGGACAGTCCTTAGCAATCAGCCCCAGCATTTT
CASSWTVLSNQPQHF
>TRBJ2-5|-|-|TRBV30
TGTGCGGTTGGGGACTACCAAGAGACCCAGTACTTC
CAVGDYQETQYF
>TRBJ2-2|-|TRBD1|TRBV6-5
TGTGCCAGCAGGGTGGGACAGGTCTCCGGGGAGCTGTTTTTT
CASRVGQVSGELFF
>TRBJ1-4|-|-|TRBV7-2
TGTGCCAGCAGCGCCCGAGTCGGGGTAACTAATGAAAAACTGTTTTTT
CASSARVGVTNEKLFF
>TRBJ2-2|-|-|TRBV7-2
TGTGCCAGCAGCTTAGCGTCGGGGATCACCGGGGAGCTGTTTTTT
CASSLASGITGELFF
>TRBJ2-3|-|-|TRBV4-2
TGTGCCAGCAGCCAAGATGACCAGGGGGGAGTGGGGTCAGATACGCAGTATTTT
CASSQDDQGGVGSDTQYF
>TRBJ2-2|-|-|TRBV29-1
TGCAGCGTCGAGTACACCGGGGAGCTGTTTTTT
CSVEYTGELFF
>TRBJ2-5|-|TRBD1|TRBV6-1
TGTGCCATCCTACAGGGGCAAGAGACCCAGTACTTC
CAILQGQETQYF
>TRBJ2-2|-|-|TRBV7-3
TGTGCCAGCAGCTTAGGACTGAACACCGGGGAGCTGTTTTTT
CASSLGLNTGELFF
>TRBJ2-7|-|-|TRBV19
TGTGCCAGTAGCCTCTCCCCCGGGAGCTCCTACGAGCAGTACTTC
CASSLSPGSSYEQYF
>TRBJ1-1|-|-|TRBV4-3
TGCGCCAGCAGCCAATTGCGGGGGGCTGAAGCTTTCTTT
CASSQLRGAEAFF
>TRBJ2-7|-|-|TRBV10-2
TGCGCCAGCAGTGAAAGGGACATTCAAAGCTCCTACGAGCAGTACTTC
CASSERDIQSSYEQYF
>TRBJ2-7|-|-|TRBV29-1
TGCAGCGTTGAAGTTAGGAGACAGAGCTCCTACGAGCAGTACTTC
CSVEVRRQSSYEQYF
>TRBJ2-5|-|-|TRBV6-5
TGTGCCAGCAGACAAAGAGAGACCCAGTACTTC
CASRQRETQYF
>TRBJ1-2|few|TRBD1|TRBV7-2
TGTGCCAGCAGCCGGACAGGGAACTATGGCTACACCTTC
CASSRTGNYGYTF
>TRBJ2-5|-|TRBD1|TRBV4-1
TGCGCCAGCAGCCAATCCGGGACAGGGGAACGGGAGACCCAGTACTTC
CASSQSGTGERETQYF
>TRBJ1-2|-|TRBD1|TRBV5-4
TGTGCCAGCAGAGATATGACAGGGGTTTATGGCTACACCTTC
CASRDMTGVYGYTF
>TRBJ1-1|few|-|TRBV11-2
TGTGCCAGCAGCCCGAGAGGAGGGAGGCACACTGAAGCTTTCTTT
CASSPRGGRHTEAFF
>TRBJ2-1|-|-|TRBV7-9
TGTGCCAGCAGTGGTCTGCGGTTAGACAATGAGCAGTTCTTC
CASSGLRLDNEQFF
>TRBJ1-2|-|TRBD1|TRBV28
TGTGCCAGCAGTCGGACAGGGGATAGCTATGGCTACACCTTC
CASSRTGDSYGYTF
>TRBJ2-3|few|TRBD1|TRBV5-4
TGTGCCAGCAGCTTTACAGGGGGCGAAACAGATACGCAGTATTTT
CASSFTGGETDTQYF